Each of the 21 T cell receptor beta chains below was sequenced from the same sample in a study of blood T cell repertoires in COVID-19. The table came from immunoSEQ multiplex PCR; TCRdb's copy has only in-frame clones and leaves some out. In the table there are 250,000 to 400,000 clones, 70% to 90% of which are singletons. Sequencing was performed on peripheral blood. These receptors all come from a woman between 25 and 40 years old with COVID-19, enrolled during active disease.

This chain connects TRBV4-2 to TRBJ1-4, with 8 bases matching TRBD1. J gave up 7 bases and V 2 bases, and 6 bases lay outside the gene matches. The CDR3 extends over 15 amino acids. CDR1 is LGHNA and CDR2 is YNFKEQ in the germline V gene. CDR3 sequence (DNA): TGTGCCAGCAGCCAAACAGGGGGAAGTGTTGAAAAACTGTTTTTT. Encoded protein: CASSQTGGSVEKLFF.

This chain joins TRBV13 and TRBJ2-5; 8 positions match TRBD2. There are 15 residues in the CDR3. After removal of 3 bases from V and 0 bases from J, the junction contained 3 bases not matched to a gene. CDR1 and CDR2 (germline): PRHDT, FYEKMQ (reference sequence). The CDR3 spells CASSLRGVYQETQYF. The DNA of the CDR3 is TGTGCCAGCAGCTTGCGGGGGGTGTACCAAGAGACCCAGTACTTC.

This clone was seen a few times. V gene TRBV2 combines with J gene TRBJ1-3, with D possibly matching TRBD1 (5 bases). Germline lookup yields CDR1 SNHLY and CDR2 FYNNEI. Deletions cut 6 bases from V and 0 bases from J, with 21 bases between. CDR3 length: 18 amino acids. CDR3 sequence reads: CASRTLPGIGFSGNTIYF. The CDR3 coding sequence is TGTGCCAGCAGGACCCTACCAGGGATAGGGTTCTCTGGAAACACCATATATTTT.

This clone appeared once. The chain recombines TRBV9 with TRBJ1-3; weak D call: TRBD1 (5 bases). Per germline, CDR1 SGDLS and CDR2 YYNGEE. V was cut by 3 bases and J by 1 base, with 17 bases left in between. The CDR3 consists of 17 residues. The CDR3 DNA follows: TGTGCCAGCAGCGGACGCTGGGCTGCAGGGTCTGGAAACACCATATATTTT. Its translation is CASSGRWAAGSGNTIYF.

V is TRBV27 and J is TRBJ1-2; D perhaps matches TRBD1 (6 bases). Deletions cut 0 bases from V and 4 bases from J, with 21 bases between. Looked up from germline, CDR1 is MNHEY and CDR2 is SMNVEV (reference sequence). This CDR3 is built from 18 residues. As DNA, the CDR3 is TGTGCCAGCAGTTTATCGAAAGGTACAGGGCGAGGTACCTATGGCTACACCTTC. Translated, it gives CASSLSKGTGRGTYGYTF.

The rearrangement links TRBV27 to TRBJ2-7; D is possibly TRBD2 (6 bases). Per germline, CDR1 MNHEY and CDR2 SMNVEV (reference sequence). This CDR3 contains 14 residues. The germline V and J ends were trimmed by 2 bases and 2 bases, with 10 bases remaining between them. CDR3: CASSLGGAPYEQYV. The CDR3, as DNA: TGTGCCAGCAGTTTAGGCGGGGCCCCCTACGAGCAGTACGTC.

The chain links TRBV5-1 to TRBJ1-2, with D tentatively TRBD1 (5 bases). Trimming removed 2 bases at V and 7 bases at J, with 18 bases between. The CDR3 has 15 residues. From germline, CDR1 is SGHRS and CDR2 YFSETQ. CDR3 residues: CASSFSGAPQGGYTF. The CDR3 region has the DNA TGCGCCAGCAGCTTTTCTGGGGCGCCTCAGGGTGGCTACACCTTC.

The chain links TRBV7-9 to TRBJ1-2; no firm D call. V gave up 9 bases and J gave up 2 bases, with 10 bases separating them. Germline CDR1 reads SEHNR; CDR2 reads FQNEAQ (reference sequence). This CDR3 is built from 12 residues. The DNA for the CDR3 is TGTGCCAGTTCCCGGGAGAACTATGGCTACACCTTC. Residues: CASSRENYGYTF. Full variable domain (remainder filled in from reference TRBV7-9 and TRBJ1-2): DTGVSQNPRHKITKRGQNVTFRCDPISEHNRLYWYRQTLGQGPEFLTYFQNEAQLEKSRLLSDRFSAERPKGSFSTLEIQRTEQGDSAMYLCASSRENYGYTFGSGTRLTVV.

The rearrangement joins TRBV6-5 to TRBJ2-6, with a weak D call TRBD2 (7 bases). This CDR3 comprises 13 residues. V dropped 7 bases and J dropped 9 bases, with 13 bases sitting between them. Germline-derived CDR1 and CDR2 are MNHEY and SVGAGI. The CDR3 DNA reads TGTGCCAGCATTACGGGGGGCCGCAACGTCCTGACTTTC. Amino acids: CASITGGRNVLTF.

The V and J genes are TRBV3-1 (or the pseudogene TRBV3-2) and TRBJ1-1; D is perhaps TRBD1 (5 bases). Germline assignment: CDR1 LGHDT and CDR2 YNNKEL (reference sequence). The germline V and J ends were trimmed by 3 bases and 0 bases, with 11 bases remaining between them. CDR3 size: 15 residues. CDR3 residues: CASSHRIQVNTEAFF. CDR3 sequence (DNA): TGTGCCAGCAGCCATAGAATACAGGTGAACACTGAAGCTTTCTTT.

The chain couples TRBV5-8 to TRBJ1-2; TRBD1 matches 7 bases. Germline V gene data show CDR1 as SGHTS and CDR2 as YDEGEE. The CDR3 consists of 12 residues. Germline trimming cut 2 bases from V and 7 bases from J; bases unmatched to any gene: 2. The CDR3 region has the DNA TGTGCCAGCAGCTTAGGGGGCCGTGGCTACACCTTC. This gives the protein CASSLGGRGYTF.

This CDR3 is CATSRDSTGELFF. The CDR3 DNA reads TGTGCCACCAGCAGGGACAGCACCGGGGAGCTGTTTTTT. This chain connects TRBV15 to TRBJ2-2, with D maybe TRBD1 (6 bases). The CDR3 totals 13 residues. The V end lost 3 bases, the J end lost 4 bases, and 6 bases lay between the germline ends. In germline, CDR1 is LNHNV, CDR2 YYDKDF (reference sequence).

The chain links TRBV7-2 to TRBJ2-1, with D maybe TRBD2 (6 bases). V lost 5 bases and J lost 6, with 14 bases in between. CDR1 SGHTA and CDR2 FQGNSA come from the germline V gene. The CDR3 extends over 14 amino acids. The DNA of the CDR3 is TGTGCCAGCAGCCCCCGGGACTCCGCCAATGAGCAGTTCTTC. It translates to CASSPRDSANEQFF.

This clone was observed once. The V and J genes are TRBV7-9 and TRBJ1-1; no firm D call. The V end lost 5 bases, the J end lost 7 bases, and 17 bases lay between the germline ends. Germline V CDR1 and CDR2: SEHNR, FQNEAQ (reference sequence). CDR3 length: 14 amino acids. This chain's CDR3 is CASSPEGGIGEAFF. CDR3 in DNA: TGTGCCAGCAGCCCAGAGGGTGGAATCGGTGAAGCTTTCTTT.

The genes are TRBV7-9 and TRBJ2-1, with no clear D. The CDR3 contains 15 residues. V lost 5 bases, J lost 0 bases, and 11 bases lay in between. Per the germline V gene, CDR1 is SEHNR and CDR2 is FQNEAQ (reference sequence). CDR3 region: CASSPRVSSYNEQFF. The DNA of the CDR3 is TGTGCCAGCAGCCCACGAGTGAGCTCCTACAATGAGCAGTTCTTC.

V gene TRBV2 combines with J gene TRBJ2-3; D may be TRBD2 (6 bases). Germline V gene sequence: CDR1 SNHLY, CDR2 FYNNEI. The V gene lost 4 bases and the J gene lost 5 bases, with 7 bases spanning the gap. The CDR3 is made up of 12 amino acids. Here the CDR3 reads CASSVTRDTQYF. CDR3 coding DNA: TGTGCCAGCAGTGTGACTAGAGATACGCAGTATTTT.

The CDR3 nucleotides are TGTGCCAGCCCTGAAACGGGGGGGGGCTACACCTTC. Amino acids: CASPETGGGYTF. The J gene is TRBJ1-2, the V gene TRBV12-3 or TRBV12-4; D perhaps matches TRBD1 (5 bases). The V end lost 8 bases, the J end lost 8 bases, and 15 bases lay between the germline ends. This CDR3 has 12 residues.

Only one count was recorded for this clone. The chain couples TRBV12-3 or TRBV12-4 to TRBJ1-2; D is uncertain. CDR3 length: 12 residues. V gave up 11 bases and J gave up 7 bases, with 17 bases separating them. The CDR3 DNA follows: TGTGCCCAGCGGAGGGTCCTAGGTGGCTACACCTTC. It specifies CAQRRVLGGYTF.

This chain uses TRBV5-1 with TRBJ1-6; D is undetermined. From germline, CDR1 is SGHRS and CDR2 YFSETQ. V dropped 4 bases and J dropped 11 bases, with 16 bases sitting between them. The CDR3 length is 14 residues. For the CDR3, the DNA is TGCGCCAGCAGCCTCCCCGGGGAGCGTGCACCCCTCCACTTT. The encoded protein is CASSLPGERAPLHF.

CDR3 nucleotides: TGTGCCAGTCGGGACAGGAGTGAAAAACTGTTTTTT. This translates into CASRDRSEKLFF. The V call is TRBV19, the J call TRBJ1-4, with 8 bases identical to TRBD1. V lost 8 bases to trimming and J lost 7 bases; unmatched junction nucleotides: 3. The germline gives CDR1 LNHDA, CDR2 SQIVND (reference sequence). CDR3 length equals 12 residues.

The chain links TRBV29-1 to TRBJ1-2; 7 bases line up with TRBD1. Germline V gene lookup returns CDR1 SQVTM and CDR2 ANQGSEA. Losses at the gene ends were 2 bases for V and 6 bases for J; bases not matched to a gene: 9. This CDR3 has 14 residues. Written as DNA, the CDR3 is TGCAGCGTTGAAAGCGACAGGGTGAGACATGGCTACACCTTC. The encoded protein is CSVESDRVRHGYTF.